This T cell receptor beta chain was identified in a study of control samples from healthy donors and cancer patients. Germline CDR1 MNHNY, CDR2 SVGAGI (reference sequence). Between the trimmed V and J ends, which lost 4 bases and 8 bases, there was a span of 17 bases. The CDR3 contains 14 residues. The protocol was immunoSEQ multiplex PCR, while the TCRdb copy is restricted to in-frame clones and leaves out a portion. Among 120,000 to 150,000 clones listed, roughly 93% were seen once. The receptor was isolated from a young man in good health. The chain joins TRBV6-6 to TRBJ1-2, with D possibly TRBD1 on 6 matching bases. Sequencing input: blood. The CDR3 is CASSSDRTSEGYTF. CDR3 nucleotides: TGTGCCAGCAGTTCCGACAGGACTTCGGAGGGCTACACCTTC.